Below are 4 T cell receptor beta chains sequenced from a single sample in a study of CXCR3-negative and CXCR3-positive naive CD8 T cells (dated by TCRdb to the late 2010s). Data came from a NextSeq 550. The Human TCR Profiling Kit (MiLaboratory) was used to make UMI-labeled 5' RACE TRB cDNA libraries. Following TCRdb reprocessing, every CDR3 protein sequence forms one entry, and DNA is not provided. The sample's clone listing holds around 6,000 distinct CDR3 sequences. The ten largest clones capture around 1.9% of the sample. Sequencing was carried out using naive CXCR3- CD8+ T cells from blood. Taken with the paper, the label for cell subset or site translates to: CD45RO-CCR7+CD27+CD95- naive CD8+ T cells lacking CXCR3 (TNR3-). These receptors came from a human donor in good health. Some clones in this sample may be carry-over from other donors' samples.

This clonotype is deemed medium-sized (0.01 to 0.1%) by its frequency. V and J are TRBV7-3 and TRBJ2-1; TCRdb reports TRBD1, a call that lacks DNA to check it against. CDR1 and CDR2 (germline): SGHTA, FQGTGA. This CDR3 spans 16 amino acids. The CDR3 loop is CASSLIRQGKDNEQFF.

The chain joins TRBV29-1 to TRBJ2-7; lacking DNA, the TRBD1 call made by TCRdb goes unchecked. Germline assignment: CDR1 SQVTM and CDR2 ANQGSEA. CDR3 size: 13 residues. The CDR3 reads CSVLTGVTSEQYF.

V and J are TRBV12-3 or TRBV12-4 and TRBJ2-5; TCRdb picks TRBD1, but there is no DNA to check that call. This CDR3 has 15 residues. CDR3 region: CASSTQPGSGETQYF.

This rearrangement joins TRBV27 to TRBJ1-2; TCRdb's D call, TRBD1, is unchecked because there is no DNA. The CDR3 sequence is 14 residues long. Germline V gene data show CDR1 as MNHEY and CDR2 as SMNVEV (reference sequence). The CDR3 here is CASSLGSGSYGYTF.